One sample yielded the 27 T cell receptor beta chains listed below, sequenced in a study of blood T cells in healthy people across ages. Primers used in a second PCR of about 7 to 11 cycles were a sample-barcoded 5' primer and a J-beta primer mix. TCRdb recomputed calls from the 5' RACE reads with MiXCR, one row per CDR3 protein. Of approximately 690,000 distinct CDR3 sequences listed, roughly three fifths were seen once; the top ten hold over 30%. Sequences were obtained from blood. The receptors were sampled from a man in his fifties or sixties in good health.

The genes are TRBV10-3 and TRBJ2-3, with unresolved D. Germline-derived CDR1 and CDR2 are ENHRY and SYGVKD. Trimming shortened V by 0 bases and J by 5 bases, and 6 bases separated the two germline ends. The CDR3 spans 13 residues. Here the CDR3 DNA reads TGTGCCATCAGTGAGTCGAGTGGAGATACGCAGTATTTT. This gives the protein CAISESSGDTQYF.

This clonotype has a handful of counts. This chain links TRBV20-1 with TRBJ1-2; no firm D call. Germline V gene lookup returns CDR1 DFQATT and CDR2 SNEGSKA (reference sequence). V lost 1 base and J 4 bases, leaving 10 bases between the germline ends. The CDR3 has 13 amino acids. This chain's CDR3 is CSARASLGYGYTF. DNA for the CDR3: TGCAGTGCTAGAGCCTCACTGGGCTATGGCTACACCTTC.

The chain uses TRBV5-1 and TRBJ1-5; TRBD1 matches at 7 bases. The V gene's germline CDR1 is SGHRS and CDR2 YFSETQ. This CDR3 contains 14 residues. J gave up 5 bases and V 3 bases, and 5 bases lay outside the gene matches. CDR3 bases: TGCGCCAGCAGCTCCGGACAGGCCCATCAGCCCCAGCATTTT. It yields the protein CASSSGQAHQPQHF. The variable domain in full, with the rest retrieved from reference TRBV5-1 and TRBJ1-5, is KAGVTQTPRYLIKTRGQQVTLSCSPISGHRSVSWYQQTPGQGLQFLFEYFSETQRNKGNFPGRFSGRQFSNSRSEMNVSTLELGDSALYLCASSSGQAHQPQHFGDGTRLSIL.

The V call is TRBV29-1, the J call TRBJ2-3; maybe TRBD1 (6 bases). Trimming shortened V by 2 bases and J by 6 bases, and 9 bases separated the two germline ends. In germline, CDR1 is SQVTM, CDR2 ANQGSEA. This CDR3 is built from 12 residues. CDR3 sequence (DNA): TGCAGCGTTGAAACAGGGTCGGATACGCAGTATTTT. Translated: CSVETGSDTQYF.

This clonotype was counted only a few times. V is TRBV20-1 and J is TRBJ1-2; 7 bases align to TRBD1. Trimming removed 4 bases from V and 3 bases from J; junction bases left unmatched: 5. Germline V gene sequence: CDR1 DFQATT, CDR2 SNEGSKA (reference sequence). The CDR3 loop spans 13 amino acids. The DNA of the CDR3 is TGCAGTGCTATTACAGGGGACGACTATGGCTACACCTTC. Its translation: CSAITGDDYGYTF.

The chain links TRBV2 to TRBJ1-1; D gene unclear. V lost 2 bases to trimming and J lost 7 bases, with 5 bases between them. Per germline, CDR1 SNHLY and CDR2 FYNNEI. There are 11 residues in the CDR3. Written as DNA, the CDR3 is TGTGCCAGCAGTGAAATCTATGAAGCTTTCTTT. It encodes CASSEIYEAFF. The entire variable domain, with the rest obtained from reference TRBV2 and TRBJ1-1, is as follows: EPEVTQTPSHQVTQMGQEVILRCVPISNHLYFYWYRQILGQKVEFLVSFYNNEISEKSEIFDDQFSVERPDGSNFTLKIRSTKLEDSAMYFCASSEIYEAFFGQGTRLTVV.

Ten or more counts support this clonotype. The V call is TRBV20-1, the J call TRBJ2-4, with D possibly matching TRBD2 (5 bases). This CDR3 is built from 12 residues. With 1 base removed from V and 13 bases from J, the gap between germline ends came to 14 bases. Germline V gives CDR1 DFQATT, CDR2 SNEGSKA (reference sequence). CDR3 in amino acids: CSARGGADSQYF. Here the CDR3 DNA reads TGCAGTGCTAGAGGAGGTGCGGACTCCCAGTACTTC.

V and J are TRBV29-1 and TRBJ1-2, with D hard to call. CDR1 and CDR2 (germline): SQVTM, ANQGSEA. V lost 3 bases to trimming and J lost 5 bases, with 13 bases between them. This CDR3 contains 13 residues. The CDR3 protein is CSVDRAGTYGYTF. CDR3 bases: TGCAGCGTTGACCGCGCGGGTACTTATGGCTACACCTTC.

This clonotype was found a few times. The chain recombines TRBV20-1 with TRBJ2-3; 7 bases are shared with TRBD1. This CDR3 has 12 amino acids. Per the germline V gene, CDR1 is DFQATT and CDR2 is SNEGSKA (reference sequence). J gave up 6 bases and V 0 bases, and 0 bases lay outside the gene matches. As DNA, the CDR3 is TGCAGTGCTAGAGACAGGGGGGATACGCAGTATTTT. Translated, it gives CSARDRGDTQYF.

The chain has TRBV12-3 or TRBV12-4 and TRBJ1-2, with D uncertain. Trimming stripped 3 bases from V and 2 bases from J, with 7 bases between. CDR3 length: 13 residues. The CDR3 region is CASSLAQNYGYTF. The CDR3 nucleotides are TGTGCCAGCAGTTTGGCACAGAACTATGGCTACACCTTC.

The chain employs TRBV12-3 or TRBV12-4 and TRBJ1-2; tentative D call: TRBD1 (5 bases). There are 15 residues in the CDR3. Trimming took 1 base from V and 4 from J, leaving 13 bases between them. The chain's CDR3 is CASSLGGAGSYGYTF. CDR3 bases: TGTGCCAGCAGTTTAGGCGGTGCAGGGAGCTATGGCTACACCTTC.

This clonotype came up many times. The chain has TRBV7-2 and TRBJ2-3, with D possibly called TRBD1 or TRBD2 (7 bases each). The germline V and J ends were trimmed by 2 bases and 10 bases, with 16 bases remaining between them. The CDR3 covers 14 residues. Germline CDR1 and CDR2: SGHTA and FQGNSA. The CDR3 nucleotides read TGTGCCAGCAGCTTACAGGGGGGGGACGGGGCGCAGTATTTT. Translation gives CASSLQGGDGAQYF.

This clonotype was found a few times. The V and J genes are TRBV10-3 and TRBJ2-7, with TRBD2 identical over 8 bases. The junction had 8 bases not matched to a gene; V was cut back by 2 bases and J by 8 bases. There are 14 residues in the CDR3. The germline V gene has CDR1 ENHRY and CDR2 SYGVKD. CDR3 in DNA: TGTGCCATCAGTGAGAGCCCCGGGGGGGAAAAGCAGTACTTC. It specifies CAISESPGGEKQYF.

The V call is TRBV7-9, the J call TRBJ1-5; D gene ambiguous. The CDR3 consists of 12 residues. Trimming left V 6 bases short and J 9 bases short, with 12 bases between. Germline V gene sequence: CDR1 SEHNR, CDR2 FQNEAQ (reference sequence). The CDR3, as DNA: TGTGCCAGCAGTTCAGACAAGGGGCCCCAGCATTTT. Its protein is CASSSDKGPQHF.

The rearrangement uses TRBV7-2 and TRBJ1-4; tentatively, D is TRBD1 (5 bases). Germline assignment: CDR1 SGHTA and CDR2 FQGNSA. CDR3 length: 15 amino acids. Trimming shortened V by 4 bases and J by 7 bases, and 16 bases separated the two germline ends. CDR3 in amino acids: CASSSMQGSGEKLFF. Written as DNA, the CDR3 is TGTGCCAGCAGCTCAATGCAGGGATCCGGTGAAAAACTGTTTTTT. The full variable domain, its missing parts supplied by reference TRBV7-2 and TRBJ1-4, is GAGVSQSPSNKVTEKGKDVELRCDPISGHTALYWYRQSLGQGLEFLIYFQGNSAPDKSGLPSDRFSAERTGGSVSTLTIQRTQQEDSAVYLCASSSMQGSGEKLFFGSGTQLSVL.

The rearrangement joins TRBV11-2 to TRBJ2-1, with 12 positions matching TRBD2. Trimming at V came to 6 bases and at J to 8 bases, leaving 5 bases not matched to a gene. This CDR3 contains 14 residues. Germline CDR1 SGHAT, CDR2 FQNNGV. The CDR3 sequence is CASSLLAGGDEQFF. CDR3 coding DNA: TGTGCCAGCAGTCTCCTAGCGGGGGGGGATGAGCAGTTCTTC.

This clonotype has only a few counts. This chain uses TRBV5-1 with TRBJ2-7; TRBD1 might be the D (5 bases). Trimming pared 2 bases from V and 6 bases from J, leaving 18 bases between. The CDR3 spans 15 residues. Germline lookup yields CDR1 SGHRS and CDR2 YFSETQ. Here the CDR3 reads CASSFRAPGHGEQYF. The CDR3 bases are TGCGCCAGCAGCTTCAGGGCGCCCGGGCATGGCGAGCAGTACTTC.

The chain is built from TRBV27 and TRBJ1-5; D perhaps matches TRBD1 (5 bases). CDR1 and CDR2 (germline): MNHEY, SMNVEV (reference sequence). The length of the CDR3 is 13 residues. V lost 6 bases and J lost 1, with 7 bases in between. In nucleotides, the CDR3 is TGTGCCAGCAGGGACAACAGCAATCAGCCCCAGCATTTT. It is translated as CASRDNSNQPQHF.

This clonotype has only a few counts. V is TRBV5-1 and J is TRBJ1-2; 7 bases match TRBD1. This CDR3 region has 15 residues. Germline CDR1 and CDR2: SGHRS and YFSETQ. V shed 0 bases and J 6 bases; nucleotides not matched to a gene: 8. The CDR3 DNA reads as TGCGCCAGCAGCTTGGGGGGTGGACAGGACGATGGCTACACCTTC. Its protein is CASSLGGGQDDGYTF.

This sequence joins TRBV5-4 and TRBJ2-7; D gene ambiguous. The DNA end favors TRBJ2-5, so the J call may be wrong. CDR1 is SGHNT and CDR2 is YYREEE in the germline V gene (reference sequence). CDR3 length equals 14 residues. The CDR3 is CASSLALTQETQYF. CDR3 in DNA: TGTGCCAGCAGCTTGGCTCTGACTCAAGAGACCCAGTACTTC.

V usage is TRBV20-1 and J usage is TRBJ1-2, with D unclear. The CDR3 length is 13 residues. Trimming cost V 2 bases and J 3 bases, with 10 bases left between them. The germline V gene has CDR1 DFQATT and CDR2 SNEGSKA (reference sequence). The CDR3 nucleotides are TGCAGTGCTAGACTCGGCAGCCACTATGGCTACACCTTC. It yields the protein CSARLGSHYGYTF.

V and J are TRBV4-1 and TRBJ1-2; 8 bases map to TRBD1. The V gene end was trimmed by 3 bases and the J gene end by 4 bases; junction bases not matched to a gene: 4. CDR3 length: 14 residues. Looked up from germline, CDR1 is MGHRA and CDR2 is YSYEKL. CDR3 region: CASSHPDRGYGYTF. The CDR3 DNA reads TGCGCCAGCAGCCATCCCGACAGGGGCTATGGCTACACCTTC.

The CDR3 region has the DNA TGCAGTGCTAGTTCCCTCGCAGCGGGTGAGCAGTTCTTC. The encoded protein is CSASSLAAGEQFF. This sequence joins TRBV20-1 and TRBJ2-1; a possible D gene is TRBD2 (6 bases). Trimming left V 3 bases short and J 9 bases short, with 15 bases between. CDR1 and CDR2 from the germline V gene are DFQATT and SNEGSKA (reference sequence). The CDR3 has 13 residues.

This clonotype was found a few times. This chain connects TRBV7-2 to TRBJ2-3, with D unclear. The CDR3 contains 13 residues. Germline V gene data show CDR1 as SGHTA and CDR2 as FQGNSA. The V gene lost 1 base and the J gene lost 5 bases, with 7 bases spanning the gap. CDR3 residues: CASSLGWGDTQYF. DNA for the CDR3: TGTGCCAGCAGCTTAGGTTGGGGAGATACGCAGTATTTT.

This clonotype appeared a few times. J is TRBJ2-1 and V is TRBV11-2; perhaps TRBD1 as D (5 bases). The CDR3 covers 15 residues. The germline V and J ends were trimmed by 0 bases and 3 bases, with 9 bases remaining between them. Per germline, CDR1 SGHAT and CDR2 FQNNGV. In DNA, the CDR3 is TGTGCCAGCAGCTTAGAAGGGGCCTTCTACAATGAGCAGTTCTTC. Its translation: CASSLEGAFYNEQFF.

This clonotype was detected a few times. The CDR3 here is CASSEQPGDQETQYF. The DNA for the CDR3 is TGTGCCAGCAGTGAACAACCGGGGGATCAAGAGACCCAGTACTTC. The V and J genes are TRBV6-1 and TRBJ2-5; D perhaps matches TRBD2 (6 bases). CDR1 and CDR2 (germline): MNHNS, SASEGT. V was clipped by 2 bases and J by 2 bases, with 12 bases between them. This CDR3 is built from 15 residues.

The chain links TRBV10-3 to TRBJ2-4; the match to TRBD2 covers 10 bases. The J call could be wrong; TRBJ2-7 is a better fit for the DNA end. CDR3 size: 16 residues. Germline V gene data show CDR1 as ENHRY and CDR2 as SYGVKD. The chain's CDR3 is CAISESTSGDLYEQYF. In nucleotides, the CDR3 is TGTGCCATCAGTGAGTCAACTAGCGGGGACCTCTACGAGCAGTACTTC.